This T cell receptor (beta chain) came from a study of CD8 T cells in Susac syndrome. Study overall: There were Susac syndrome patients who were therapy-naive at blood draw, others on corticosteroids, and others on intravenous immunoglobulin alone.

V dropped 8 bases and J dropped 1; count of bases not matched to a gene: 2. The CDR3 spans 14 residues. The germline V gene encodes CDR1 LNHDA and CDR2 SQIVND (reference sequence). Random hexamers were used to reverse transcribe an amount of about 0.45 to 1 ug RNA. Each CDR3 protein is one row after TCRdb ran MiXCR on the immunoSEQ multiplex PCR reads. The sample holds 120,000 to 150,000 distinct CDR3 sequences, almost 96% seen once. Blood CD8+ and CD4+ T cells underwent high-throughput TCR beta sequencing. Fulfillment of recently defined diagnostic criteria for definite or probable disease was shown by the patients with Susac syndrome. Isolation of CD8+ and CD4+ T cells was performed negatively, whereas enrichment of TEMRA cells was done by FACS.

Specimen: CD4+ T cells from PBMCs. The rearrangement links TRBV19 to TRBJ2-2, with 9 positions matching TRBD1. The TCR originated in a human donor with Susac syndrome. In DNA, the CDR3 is TGTGCCAGTCAGGACAGGGGGAACACCGGGGAGCTGTTTTTT. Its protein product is CASQDRGNTGELFF.